A selection of T cell receptor beta chains follows, all from one sample in a study of CD8 T cells in Susac syndrome. TCRdb reprocessed the immunoSEQ multiplex PCR reads with MiXCR, giving one entry per CDR3 protein. The table records under 200,000 distinct CDR3 sequences, 85% to 95% of them present only once. The sample taken for sequencing was CD4+ T cells from PBMCs. The source is a human donor in good health. Each CDR3 is given with its conserved first and last residue. Fields, in order: CDR3 DNA, CDR3 protein, D gene, clone size, CDR3 length, J gene, V gene. A D gene is named only where the DNA matches it firmly. A clone size is listed for some rows: how often the clone was seen (once, few, many), or a class if it is expanded.

TGTGCCAGCTCACCACCGTGGGGAATGGAGACCCAGTACTTC,CASSPPWGMETQYF,-,-,14,TRBJ2-5,TRBV18
TGCAGCGTTGAAGTACTCGTTTCCACAGATACGCAGTATTTT,CSVEVLVSTDTQYF,-,-,14,TRBJ2-3,TRBV29-1
TGCAGCGTAGCCGATTCAGAGCAGCCCCAGCATTTT,CSVADSEQPQHF,-,-,12,TRBJ1-5,TRBV29-1
TGTGCCAGCAGCGGGACAGTCCATGGCTACACCTTC,CASSGTVHGYTF,TRBD1,-,12,TRBJ1-2,TRBV7-9
TGTGCCACCAGTGTTGGGACAGGGGTTGCAGATACGCAGTATTTT,CATSVGTGVADTQYF,TRBD1,-,15,TRBJ2-3,TRBV24-1
TGTGCCAGCAGGACCAAGACGGGATACTATGGCTACACCTTC,CASRTKTGYYGYTF,-,-,14,TRBJ1-2,TRBV28
TGTGCCACATCCCAACAGGTTTCCTATGGCTACACCTTC,CATSQQVSYGYTF,-,-,13,TRBJ1-2,TRBV19
TGTGCCAGCAGCCAAGTCGGGGTAGAAGCCAAAAACATTCAGTACTTC,CASSQVGVEAKNIQYF,-,once,16,TRBJ2-4,TRBV4-2
TGCAGCGTTGACTCGGAGGAAAAACTGTTTTTT,CSVDSEEKLFF,-,-,11,TRBJ1-4,TRBV29-1
TGTGCCAGCAGCGGCCTAGCGGGGTCGGCCTACGAGCAGTACTTC,CASSGLAGSAYEQYF,TRBD2,-,15,TRBJ2-7,TRBV7-8
TGTGCCAGCAGCTTATCCGGGGCCACCTACGAGCAGTACTTC,CASSLSGATYEQYF,-,-,14,TRBJ2-7,TRBV7-2
TGTGCCAGCAGCCCCTCCCCGGACAGAGGCACCGGGGAGCTGTTTTTT,CASSPSPDRGTGELFF,-,once,16,TRBJ2-2,TRBV7-3
TGTGCCAGCAGCCCGGACAGTCTCGCGGCAGATACGCAGTATTTT,CASSPDSLAADTQYF,-,-,15,TRBJ2-3,TRBV12-3/TRBV12-4
TGTGCCAGCAGCCCCCTAGGGACCTACAATGAGCAGTTCTTC,CASSPLGTYNEQFF,-,-,14,TRBJ2-1,TRBV11-2
TGCAGCGTTAGCGGGAAGACATCCGCGAACACCGGGGAGCTGTTTTTT,CSVSGKTSANTGELFF,TRBD2,-,16,TRBJ2-2,TRBV29-1
TGTGCCGGATACAGTCGAAATGAAGCTTTCTTT,CAGYSRNEAFF,-,once,11,TRBJ1-1,TRBV28
TGTGCCAGCAGAGGACTGAGCCGGACCCAGTACTTC,CASRGLSRTQYF,-,once,12,TRBJ2-5,TRBV27
TGTGCCTGGGAGACAGGGGGCGGCCAGCCCCAGCATTTT,CAWETGGGQPQHF,TRBD1,-,13,TRBJ1-5,TRBV30
TGTGCCAGCAGCCCGGAAGTCCGCAATGAGCAGTTCTTC,CASSPEVRNEQFF,-,-,13,TRBJ2-1,TRBV3-1
TGTGCCAGCAGTTGGGGGCCAGGGTCGACGTCGCCCCAGCATTTT,CASSWGPGSTSPQHF,-,-,15,TRBJ1-5,TRBV6-2/TRBV6-3
TGCAGTGCTAGTGGAGACAACCTTGAAAAACTGTTTTTT,CSASGDNLEKLFF,-,-,13,TRBJ1-4,TRBV20-1
TGCAGTGCTAAAATGCCAGGGGGCGCGGGATTGGGGCAAGAGACCCAGTACTTC,CSAKMPGGAGLGQETQYF,TRBD1,-,18,TRBJ2-5,TRBV20-1
TGTGCCAGCAGCCCGTCATTAAGCACAGATACGCAGTATTTT,CASSPSLSTDTQYF,-,-,14,TRBJ2-3,TRBV3-1
TGTGCCAGCACTGGACAGGACAATCAGCCCCAGCATTTT,CASTGQDNQPQHF,TRBD1,-,13,TRBJ1-5,TRBV12-3/TRBV12-4
TGCAGTGCTAGAGTGATCGGGACAGGGTCGAACACCGGGGAGCTGTTTTTT,CSARVIGTGSNTGELFF,TRBD1,-,17,TRBJ2-2,TRBV20-1
TGCGCCAGCAGCTACCTCGATCCCGGACAGCTCTATGGCTACACCTTC,CASSYLDPGQLYGYTF,-,-,16,TRBJ1-2,TRBV4-1
TGTGCCACAACTCGGGATGTTGAGCAGTTCTTC,CATTRDVEQFF,-,-,11,TRBJ2-1,TRBV12-3/TRBV12-4
TGTGCCAGCAGCTTAGTATTGACAGGAATTAACACTGAAGCTTTCTTT,CASSLVLTGINTEAFF,-,-,16,TRBJ1-1,TRBV7-2
TGCAGCGGAATGCGGACTAGCGGGGCAGATACGCAGTATTTT,CSGMRTSGADTQYF,TRBD2,-,14,TRBJ2-3,TRBV29-1
TGCGCCAGCAGAAACAGGGCTATGAACACTGAAGCTTTCTTT,CASRNRAMNTEAFF,-,-,14,TRBJ1-1,TRBV4-1
TGTGCCAGCAGCCCGGGGCCCCTTTCCTACAATGAGCAGTTCTTC,CASSPGPLSYNEQFF,-,once,15,TRBJ2-1,TRBV28
TGCAGCGTCGGAAGGTTGGGGACCGGGGAGCTGTTTTTT,CSVGRLGTGELFF,-,-,13,TRBJ2-2,TRBV29-1
TGTGCCTGGGGGGCTAGCAGCAATCAGCCCCAGCATTTT,CAWGASSNQPQHF,-,-,13,TRBJ1-5,TRBV30
TGTGCCAGTGGTGGGGGGGCTGAGACCCAGTACTTC,CASGGGAETQYF,-,-,12,TRBJ2-5,TRBV19
TGCAGCATCTGGGGGGGGTCGGAGACCCAGTACTTC,CSIWGGSETQYF,TRBD2,-,12,TRBJ2-5,TRBV29-1
TGTGCCAGCAGCTCTGAAGATACCCAGTACTTC,CASSSEDTQYF,-,-,11,TRBJ2-5,TRBV13
TGTGCCAGCAGCTTATGGGGTTCCTACGAGCAGTACTTC,CASSLWGSYEQYF,-,-,13,TRBJ2-7,TRBV7-9
TGCAGTGCTCCCGCGGGCCCTTATCAGCCCCAGCATTTT,CSAPAGPYQPQHF,-,-,13,TRBJ1-5,TRBV20-1
TGCAGCTCGTCGACAGGGGTAGATACGCAGTATTTT,CSSSTGVDTQYF,TRBD1,-,12,TRBJ2-3,TRBV29-1
TGCAGTGCTAGGTGGGGGGCCCTGGGGCCCCAGCATTTT,CSARWGALGPQHF,-,-,13,TRBJ1-5,TRBV20-1
TGTGCCAGCAGCCCCCCGGGTTGGGTACAGCCCCAGCATTTT,CASSPPGWVQPQHF,-,-,14,TRBJ1-5,TRBV3-1
TGTGCCAGCAGCTTGTCTGGTGAGCAGTACTTC,CASSLSGEQYF,-,-,11,TRBJ2-7,TRBV5-4
TGCGCCACGGGGCCAGGGACAGCCACCGGGGAGCTGTTTTTT,CATGPGTATGELFF,TRBD1,-,14,TRBJ2-2,TRBV10-2
TGTGCCAGCAGCCAAGGGGGGCGGGTCGTCAATGAGCAGTTCTTC,CASSQGGRVVNEQFF,-,once,15,TRBJ2-1,TRBV3-1
TGCGCCAGCAGCCAAGATGGGAGAAAAGAGACCCAGTACTTC,CASSQDGRKETQYF,-,-,14,TRBJ2-5,TRBV4-3
TGTGCCAGCAGGAGGACAGACGAATCACCCCTCCACTTT,CASRRTDESPLHF,-,-,13,TRBJ1-6,TRBV6-5
TGTGCCTTGCACAGGCCGAGGGTCAATGAGCAGTTCTTC,CALHRPRVNEQFF,-,-,13,TRBJ2-1,TRBV30
TGTGCCAGCAGTTTATCCGATAGACAGGGTCACGAGCAGTACTTC,CASSLSDRQGHEQYF,TRBD1,-,15,TRBJ2-7,TRBV12-3/TRBV12-4
TGCAGCGTCGCCCCATGGGGCTCCTACAATGAGCAGTTCTTC,CSVAPWGSYNEQFF,-,-,14,TRBJ2-1,TRBV29-1
TGTGCCAGCAGATCGGGGAGGGACAATCAGCCCCAGCATTTT,CASRSGRDNQPQHF,-,-,14,TRBJ1-5,TRBV12-3/TRBV12-4
TGCGCCAGCAGCCCCCGGACTAGCGGGGGTAATGAGCAGTTCTTC,CASSPRTSGGNEQFF,TRBD2,-,15,TRBJ2-1,TRBV4-3
TGTGCCAGCTCACCGCGGGGGGATGGAGATACGCAGTATTTT,CASSPRGDGDTQYF,TRBD2,-,14,TRBJ2-3,TRBV18
TGTGCCACCAGCCGTGACCCGGACACAGATACGCAGTATTTT,CATSRDPDTDTQYF,-,-,14,TRBJ2-3,TRBV15
TGCAGCGTTTATTTAGGCCGAAACACCGGGGAGCTGTTTTTT,CSVYLGRNTGELFF,-,-,14,TRBJ2-2,TRBV29-1
TGTGCCAGCAGCGTAGGCCCAGCCGAGAACACTGAAGCTTTCTTT,CASSVGPAENTEAFF,-,-,15,TRBJ1-1,TRBV9